Shown below are 30 T cell receptor beta chains from a single sample sequenced in a study of cytomegalovirus exposure and HLA in healthy donors. 60 Vbeta and 13 Jbeta primers were used in PCR. Produced via immunoSEQ multiplex PCR; TCRdb's table is partial and in-frame only. The sample includes 90,000 to 100,000 clones, around four fifths seen only once; the top ten take about 2%. The sequencing sample was made of PBMCs. These receptors came from a man in his forties in good health and CMV-seronegative.

The CDR3 bases are TGCGCCAGCAGCGCTCTTTTTAACTTCCAAGAGACCCAGTACTTC. This translates into CASSALFNFQETQYF. The chain couples TRBV5-1 to TRBJ2-5; D is unclear. Germline V lookup: CDR1 SGHRS, CDR2 YFSETQ. This CDR3 has 15 residues. Between the trimmed V and J ends, which lost 4 bases and 1 base, there was a span of 14 bases.

The V gene is TRBV29-1, the J gene TRBJ2-2; TRBD2 might be the D (5 bases). Germline values: CDR1 SQVTM, CDR2 ANQGSEA. V was pared by 1 base and J by 4 bases, with 10 bases between. The CDR3 length is 14 residues. The CDR3 coding sequence is TGCAGCGTTGAAGCCGGGGTCGGCACCGGGGAGCTGTTTTTT. Protein sequence: CSVEAGVGTGELFF.

The DNA for the CDR3 is TGCGCCAGCACTACGGGGGGCTCTGACACAGATACGCAGTATTTT. Translation gives CASTTGGSDTDTQYF. This chain joins TRBV5-1 and TRBJ2-3, with a possible D match to TRBD2 (7 bases). Deletions cut 6 bases from V and 2 bases from J, with 16 bases between. The CDR3 loop spans 15 amino acids. The germline V gene encodes CDR1 SGHRS and CDR2 YFSETQ.

The CDR3 protein is CASSQVGGSHTGELFF. The DNA for the CDR3 is TGCGCCAGCAGCCAAGTAGGCGGGAGTCACACCGGGGAGCTGTTTTTT. V gene TRBV4-3 combines with J gene TRBJ2-2, with TRBD2 matching over 7 bases. The CDR3 length is 16 residues. V shed 1 base, J shed 3 bases, and the junction held 5 bases outside the gene matches. Looked up from germline, CDR1 is LGHNA and CDR2 is YSLEER.

The rearrangement uses TRBV4-1 and TRBJ2-2; 8 bases map to TRBD1. This CDR3 is 17 amino acids long. Trimming at V came to 2 bases and at J to 5 bases, leaving 10 bases not matched to a gene. Germline V CDR1 and CDR2: MGHRA, YSYEKL. CDR3 in amino acids: CASSQFKRQGATGELFF. The DNA for the CDR3 is TGCGCCAGCAGCCAATTCAAGCGGCAGGGGGCGACCGGGGAGCTGTTTTTT.

This clone appeared a few times. This sequence joins TRBV28 and TRBJ1-5; D ambiguous. The CDR3 has 17 amino acids. V shed 2 bases and J shed 0 bases, with 14 bases lying between them. Per germline, CDR1 MDHEN and CDR2 SYDVKM. The CDR3 bases are TGTGCCAGCAGTTTAATCATGAGTGAAGTTAGCAATCAGCCCCAGCATTTT. Its translation: CASSLIMSEVSNQPQHF.

Of note for this clone: The junction differs from germline at one of its ends, possibly a read error. J is TRBJ2-3 and V is TRBV4-1; D might be TRBD1 (6 bases). From germline, CDR1 is MGHRA and CDR2 YSYEKL. The CDR3 has 15 residues. The CDR3 region is CASSQATGSRDTQYF. DNA of the CDR3: TGCGCCAGCAGCCAAGCAACAGGGAGCAGAGATACGCAGTATTTT.

This clone was recorded only once. The rearrangement joins TRBV4-3 to TRBJ1-3, with D possibly TRBD1 on 5 matching bases. There are 18 residues in the CDR3. The germline V gene encodes CDR1 LGHNA and CDR2 YSLEER. Trimming stripped 4 bases from V and 3 bases from J, with 22 bases between. The chain's CDR3 is CASSPWPGKEEFGNTIYF. DNA of the CDR3: TGCGCCAGCAGCCCATGGCCAGGGAAGGAAGAATTTGGAAACACCATATATTTT.

The J gene is TRBJ1-2, the V gene TRBV6-5; 7 bases fit TRBD1. The V and J ends lost 5 bases and 10 bases, in that order; junction bases with no gene match: 7. The CDR3 has 12 amino acids. Per the germline V gene, CDR1 is MNHEY and CDR2 is SVGAGI. The CDR3: CASSLRQGDYTF. The CDR3 DNA is TGTGCCAGCAGTCTCCGACAGGGAGACTACACCTTC.

V and J are TRBV27 and TRBJ1-2; the D is unclear. Trimming stripped 5 bases from V and 2 bases from J, with 18 bases between. Germline CDR1 is MNHEY and CDR2 is SMNVEV (reference sequence). The CDR3 is made up of 16 amino acids. This CDR3 reads CASSEGSPMTNYGYTF. Here the CDR3 DNA reads TGTGCCAGCAGTGAGGGCAGTCCAATGACGAACTATGGCTACACCTTC.

The V and J genes are TRBV5-4 and TRBJ2-5, with 7 bases aligning to TRBD1. The CDR3 consists of 14 residues. The trim removed 4 bases at V and 1 base at J, leaving 4 bases unmatched. Germline assignment: CDR1 SGHNT and CDR2 YYREEE (reference sequence). The CDR3 nucleotides read TGTGCCAGCAGCGAAGGACAGGCCCAAGAGACCCAGTACTTC. It specifies CASSEGQAQETQYF.

The chain is built from TRBV7-3 and TRBJ2-2; unclear D gene. This CDR3 contains 16 residues. Germline V gives CDR1 SGHTA, CDR2 FQGTGA. Trimming pared 4 bases from V and 5 bases from J, leaving 17 bases between. In DNA form, the CDR3 reads TGTGCCAGCAGCTCAGAAGACTGGTCCTCTACCGGGGAGCTGTTTTTT. Protein: CASSSEDWSSTGELFF.

This chain connects TRBV5-4 to TRBJ2-3, with 12 bases lining up with TRBD2. V lost 4 bases and J lost 4; bases outside the gene matches: 7. This CDR3 comprises 16 residues. Germline CDR1 reads SGHNT; CDR2 reads YYREEE (reference sequence). The CDR3, as DNA: TGTGCCAGCAGCCCGAGACTAGCGGGAGTGTCAGATACGCAGTATTTT. As protein: CASSPRLAGVSDTQYF.

Only one count was recorded for this clone. The rearrangement links TRBV18 to TRBJ2-1; 7 bases fit TRBD1. V dropped 2 bases and J dropped 6; count of bases not matched to a gene: 13. The germline CDR1 and CDR2 sequences are KGHSH and LQKENI. The length of the CDR3 is 17 residues. CDR3 region: CASSPFRTGVLGNEQFF. CDR3 DNA sequence: TGTGCCAGCTCACCATTTAGAACAGGGGTATTGGGCAATGAGCAGTTCTTC.

The rearrangement links TRBV9 to TRBJ2-1; 10 nucleotides line up with TRBD1. Germline V gene lookup returns CDR1 SGDLS and CDR2 YYNGEE. V lost 1 base to trimming and J lost 5 bases; unmatched junction nucleotides: 15. There are 19 residues in the CDR3. The CDR3 region is CASSVRGQGTTKPNNEQFF. Here the CDR3 DNA reads TGTGCCAGCAGCGTACGGGGACAGGGGACAACAAAACCGAACAATGAGCAGTTCTTC.

This clone has a handful of counts. This chain connects TRBV6-1 to TRBJ2-3, with D maybe TRBD2 (7 bases). CDR1 and CDR2 from the germline V gene are MNHNS and SASEGT. V lost 1 base and J lost 1, with 12 bases in between. CDR3 length: 16 residues. For the CDR3, the DNA is TGTGCCAGCAGTGAAGTCTTAGGGGGGGGCACAGATACGCAGTATTTT. This encodes CASSEVLGGGTDTQYF.

The chain joins TRBV29-1 to TRBJ1-6; D is uncertain. Germline V gene data show CDR1 as SQVTM and CDR2 as ANQGSEA. V was clipped by 5 bases and J by 6 bases, with 11 bases between them. This CDR3 has 13 residues. DNA of the CDR3: TGCAGCGTTCGTCAACAATCTAATTCACCCCTCCACTTT. As protein: CSVRQQSNSPLHF. Full variable domain (remainder filled in from reference TRBV29-1 and TRBJ1-6): SAVISQKPSRDICQRGTSLTIQCQVDSQVTMMFWYRQQPGQSLTLIATANQGSEATYESGFVIDKFPISRPNLTFSTLTVSNMSPEDSSIYLCSVRQQSNSPLHFGNGTRLTVT.

The rearrangement joins TRBV10-1 to TRBJ2-7, with 10 bases aligning to TRBD2. V was pared by 3 bases and J by 0 bases, with 2 bases of the junction left unmatched. This CDR3 contains 15 residues. CDR1 is WNHNN and CDR2 is SYGVQD in the germline V gene (reference sequence). The CDR3 DNA is TGCGCCAGCAGTGACCAGCGGGAGGGCTCCTACGAGCAGTACTTC. Protein sequence: CASSDQREGSYEQYF.

In this sample, this clone turned up a few times. The V gene is TRBV19, the J gene TRBJ1-4; no definite D call. CDR1 is LNHDA, CDR2 SQIVND, per germline (reference sequence). CDR3 length: 15 residues. V was pared by 6 bases and J by 0 bases, with 11 bases between. This CDR3 reads CASSPPGTTNEKLFF. CDR3 nucleotides: TGTGCCAGTAGCCCCCCCGGGACAACTAATGAAAAACTGTTTTTT.

V gene TRBV6-5 combines with J gene TRBJ2-2, with D uncertain. Germline V gives CDR1 MNHEY, CDR2 SVGAGI. V was clipped by 1 base and J by 7 bases, with 4 bases between them. The CDR3 has 12 residues. The DNA of the CDR3 is TGTGCCAGCAGTTACTTTAGCGGGGAGCTGTTTTTT. Translation gives CASSYFSGELFF.

The chain combines TRBV5-6 with TRBJ1-5, with D uncertain. Germline CDR1 SGHDT, CDR2 YYEEEE. This CDR3 has 14 residues. Trimming left V 2 bases short and J 2 bases short, with 8 bases between. For the CDR3, the DNA is TGTGCCAGCAGCTTTCGACAAGGCAATCAGCCCCAGCATTTT. It yields the protein CASSFRQGNQPQHF.

V is TRBV9 and J is TRBJ1-1; 10 bases are a match to TRBD1. Trimming removed 4 bases from V and 8 bases from J; junction bases left unmatched: 11. Germline lookup yields CDR1 SGDLS and CDR2 YYNGEE. The CDR3 totals 15 residues. CDR3 sequence: CASSPQSTGGREAFF. The CDR3 DNA follows: TGTGCCAGCAGCCCCCAATCGACAGGGGGCAGGGAAGCTTTCTTT.

This clone appeared once. The rearrangement uses TRBV25-1 and TRBJ2-2; tentatively, D is TRBD1 (6 bases). Trimming cost V 6 bases and J 0 bases, with 11 bases left between them. CDR3 length: 15 residues. Germline lookup yields CDR1 MGHDK and CDR2 SYGVNS. The CDR3 DNA is TGTGCCAGCAGGTCGGACAGCGCGAACACCGGGGAGCTGTTTTTT. This translates into CASRSDSANTGELFF.

The rearrangement uses TRBV5-1 and TRBJ1-1; 7 bases agree with TRBD1. CDR1 and CDR2 (germline): SGHRS, YFSETQ. The V gene end was trimmed by 0 bases and the J gene end by 0 bases; junction bases not matched to a gene: 5. This CDR3 has 16 residues. This chain's CDR3 is CASSLVPGGLNTEAFF. The CDR3 coding sequence is TGCGCCAGCAGCTTGGTGCCAGGGGGTCTGAACACTGAAGCTTTCTTT.

V gene TRBV19 combines with J gene TRBJ1-1; D gene unclear. The CDR3 totals 17 residues. CDR1 is LNHDA and CDR2 is SQIVND in the germline V gene (reference sequence). V was shortened by 1 base and J by 1 base, with 16 bases between the two germline ends. CDR3 region: CASSIASIGVGNTEAFF. The CDR3, as DNA: TGTGCCAGTAGTATAGCTTCTATCGGGGTAGGGAACACTGAAGCTTTCTTT.

In this sample, this clone turned up once. The chain links TRBV25-1 to TRBJ1-2; D gene ambiguous. V lost 6 bases, J lost 3 bases, and 17 bases lay in between. This CDR3 has 15 amino acids. Germline V lookup: CDR1 MGHDK, CDR2 SYGVNS. The CDR3 DNA sequence: TGTGCCAGCAGAAATGAAGATGGGCAGGACTATGGCTACACCTTC. Its protein product is CASRNEDGQDYGYTF.

The CDR3 DNA reads as TGTGCCAGCAGTTTAATATCAACTGGTAGCAATCAGCCCCAGCATTTT. Protein: CASSLISTGSNQPQHF. The chain couples TRBV28 to TRBJ1-5; no reliable D call. V was clipped by 2 bases and J by 0 bases, with 11 bases between them. This CDR3 comprises 16 residues. Germline V gene data show CDR1 as MDHEN and CDR2 as SYDVKM.

This clone appeared once. The chain combines TRBV7-2 with TRBJ2-7; the D gene is possibly TRBD1 (5 bases). V was clipped by 5 bases and J by 1 base, with 6 bases between them. Germline V gives CDR1 SGHTA, CDR2 FQGNSA. CDR3 length: 12 residues. In DNA, the CDR3 is TGTGCCAGCAGCCGACAGTCCTACGAGCAGTACTTC. This gives the protein CASSRQSYEQYF.

The chain combines TRBV7-2 with TRBJ1-2; 7 bases agree with TRBD1. V lost 5 bases to trimming and J lost 5 bases; unmatched junction nucleotides: 8. CDR3 length: 14 residues. The germline CDR1 and CDR2 sequences are SGHTA and FQGNSA. The CDR3 bases are TGTGCCAGCAGCCCCTTCCCAGGGGGGTATGGCTACACCTTC. Translation gives CASSPFPGGYGYTF. The full variable domain, its missing parts supplied by reference TRBV7-2 and TRBJ1-2, is GAGVSQSPSNKVTEKGKDVELRCDPISGHTALYWYRQSLGQGLEFLIYFQGNSAPDKSGLPSDRFSAERTGGSVSTLTIQRTQQEDSAVYLCASSPFPGGYGYTFGSGTRLTVV.

This chain connects TRBV5-4 to TRBJ2-7; 9 bases are shared with TRBD2. J lost 2 bases, V lost 3 bases, and 9 bases had no gene match. This CDR3 comprises 16 residues. The V gene's germline CDR1 is SGHNT and CDR2 YYREEE (reference sequence). The CDR3 loop reads CASSYQGLAFPYEQYF. Here the CDR3 DNA reads TGTGCCAGCAGCTACCAGGGACTAGCATTCCCCTACGAGCAGTACTTC.